Reported below is one T cell receptor beta chain. This record belongs to a study of radiotherapy plus CTLA-4 blockade in lung cancer. Data came from immunoSEQ multiplex PCR; TCRdb stores just in-frame clones and leaves some out. The sample lists about 62,000 clones; roughly 76% were seen once. This TCR derives from a human donor with non-small cell lung cancer who had a complete response to radiotherapy plus ipilimumab. Sequencing used peripheral blood, obtained from a patient treated with radiotherapy plus ipilimumab.

CDR3 coding DNA: TGTGCCAGCAGCTTCGGGGGGCACACTGAAGCTTTCTTT. Translation gives CASSFGGHTEAFF. V and J are TRBV11-3 and TRBJ1-1; tentatively, D is TRBD1 (6 bases). CDR1 is SGHNT and CDR2 is YENEEA in the germline V gene. The CDR3 totals 13 residues. V was trimmed by 3 bases and J by 3 bases, leaving 8 bases between them. The entire variable domain, with the rest obtained from reference TRBV11-3 and TRBJ1-1, is as follows: EAGVVQSPRYKIIEKKQPVAFWCNPISGHNTLYWYLQNLGQGPELLIRYENEEAVDDSQLPKDRFSAERLKGVDSTLKIQPAELGDSAVYLCASSFGGHTEAFFGQGTRLTVV.